This T cell receptor beta chain derives from a study of PD-1 blockade in classical Hodgkin lymphoma. Whole-study findings and limits: CD8+ TCR diversity did not rise significantly by C4D1, unlike CD4+.

Sequencing was performed with immunoSEQ multiplex PCR; in TCRdb, only in-frame clones are kept and a portion is missing. In the table there are about 90,000 clones, around 90% of which are singletons. No patient escaped relapse after autologous stem cell transplantation, and brentuximab vedotin exposure varied. The CDR3 totals 12 residues. V lost 6 bases, J lost 9 bases, and 12 bases lay in between. In germline, CDR1 is MNHEY, CDR2 SVGAGI. In regard to this clone: What it binds is unknown.

This clonotype was sampled from a human donor with classical Hodgkin lymphoma. Sequenced here: peripheral blood mononuclear cells (PBMCs), sampled before the second cycle of nivolumab. The rearrangement joins TRBV6-5 to TRBJ2-1; D remains unclear. CDR3 sequence (DNA): TGTGCCAGCAGCGCTACAGACTCTGAGCAGTTCTTC. Protein product: CASSATDSEQFF.